Presented here are 5 T cell receptor beta chains from one specimen sequenced in a study of shared clonotypes between healthy human individuals (dated by TCRdb to between 2020 and 2021). The library was built by means of the immunoSEQ multiplex PCR assay. What TCRdb holds here is the immuneACCESS table cut down to in-frame rearrangements. Part of the clones is not present; checked against another copy, under half of the missing clones reflect an unresolved V gene, and the others are unexplained. In this sample the table shows approximately 500,000 clones, about 96% of which occur a single time. About 0.057% of the sample belongs to the ten largest clones. Sequenced: naive CD4+ T cells sorted from blood. The sample's cell subset or site, from its label and the paper: CD45RA+ positively selected. Source of these receptors: a woman under 40 in good health.

The chain employs TRBV28 and TRBJ2-2; a possible D gene is TRBD2 (5 bases). The CDR3 loop spans 12 amino acids. Germline V gene lookup returns CDR1 MDHEN and CDR2 SYDVKM. The CDR3 DNA is TGTTGTAGCGTTTCGGGCACCGGGGAGCTGTTTTTT. Amino acids: CCSVSGTGELFF.

This chain connects TRBV5-1 to TRBJ2-2; 8 positions agree with TRBD2. Germline V lookup: CDR1 SGHRS, CDR2 YFSETQ. The ends lost 2 bases at V and 6 bases at J; junction bases unmatched: 9. This CDR3 region has 16 residues. The CDR3 region has the DNA TGCGCCAGCAGCTTTTTGGGACTAGTTTCCCCCGGGGAGCTGTTTTTT. Amino acid sequence: CASSFLGLVSPGELFF.

This chain connects TRBV5-1 to TRBJ1-6; TRBD1 might be the D (6 bases). CDR1 is SGHRS, CDR2 YFSETQ, per germline. Trimming cost V 4 bases and J 7 bases, with 9 bases left between them. The CDR3 loop spans 13 amino acids. This CDR3 is CASSGQQNSPLHF. The CDR3 bases are TGCGCCAGCAGCGGACAGCAGAATTCACCCCTCCACTTT.

V usage is TRBV27 and J usage is TRBJ2-1, with TRBD2 matching over 14 bases. The CDR3 spans 15 residues. From germline, CDR1 is MNHEY and CDR2 SMNVEV (reference sequence). Losses at the gene ends were 6 bases for V and 9 bases for J; bases not matched to a gene: 7. CDR3 sequence reads: CASSHGTSGSLEQFF. As DNA, the CDR3 is TGTGCCAGCAGCCACGGGACTAGCGGGAGTCTTGAGCAGTTCTTC.

The chain uses TRBV6-6 and TRBJ2-7; 11 bases match TRBD2. The CDR3 totals 14 residues. J gave up 3 bases and V 4 bases, and 2 bases lay outside the gene matches. Germline CDR1 MNHNY, CDR2 SVGAGI (reference sequence). The CDR3 protein is CASSSLAGGYEQYF. In nucleotides, the CDR3 is TGTGCCAGCAGTTCCCTAGCGGGAGGCTACGAGCAGTACTTC.